These T cell receptor beta chains were read from a single sample in a study of blood T cell repertoires in COVID-19. TCRdb keeps only in-frame clones here, not all; method: immunoSEQ multiplex PCR. The data hold about 180,000 clones, with over 80% observed a single time. Sequencing was performed on peripheral blood. These receptors all come from a woman in her 40s with COVID-19, enrolled during active disease. Each CDR3 is given with its conserved first and last residue. D genes are given only for firm matches. Where a row states a size, it is once, few, many or the class of an expanded clone; other rows omit it.

D,J,size,V,DNA,CDR3
TRBD1,TRBJ1-1,NA,TRBV5-1,TGCGCCAGCAGCCTCGGGACAGCGAACACTGAAGCTTTCTTT,CASSLGTANTEAFF
NA,TRBJ1-3,NA,TRBV11-2,TGTGCCAGCAGCTTAGATCTAAGGAAAGGGGCTCCTGGAAACACCATATATTTT,CASSLDLRKGAPGNTIYF
NA,TRBJ1-6,few,TRBV6-5,TGTGCCAGCAGTTACCAGGGCTCCTATAATTCACCCCTCCACTTT,CASSYQGSYNSPLHF
TRBD2,TRBJ2-3,NA,TRBV11-2,TGTGCCAGCAGCCGAAAAGATCTAGCGGGGGACACAGATACGCAGTATTTT,CASSRKDLAGDTDTQYF
NA,TRBJ1-1,once,TRBV19,TGTGCCAGTAGTGCAGGGTCCACTGAAGCTTTCTTT,CASSAGSTEAFF
NA,TRBJ1-5,NA,TRBV29-1,TGCAGCGTGGATCAGGGGTTGGCCCAGCATTTT,CSVDQGLAQHF
TRBD1,TRBJ1-2,NA,TRBV5-1,TGCGCCAGCAGCTCCCGGGACAGCTATGGCTACACCTTC,CASSSRDSYGYTF
NA,TRBJ2-2,NA,TRBV6-1,TGTGCCAGCAGTGTCTTAGCCCCAGGGGCCTCGAACACCGGGGAGCTGTTTTTT,CASSVLAPGASNTGELFF
TRBD1,TRBJ1-1,NA,TRBV2,TGTGCCAGTTACCACAGGGGGAACACTGAAGCTTTCTTT,CASYHRGNTEAFF
TRBD1,TRBJ2-5,NA,TRBV10-1,TGCGCCAGCAGTGAGGCGGGCAGGGGGAAAGAGACCCAGTACTTC,CASSEAGRGKETQYF
NA,TRBJ2-7,NA,TRBV5-6,TGTGCCAGCAGCGTGCCAGGGGCCGGTTTGGAGGAGCAGTACTTC,CASSVPGAGLEEQYF
NA,TRBJ2-7,NA,TRBV6-2/TRBV6-3,TGTGCCAGCAGTTACCGTCAGGGTGCACGCTACGAGCAGTACTTC,CASSYRQGARYEQYF
NA,TRBJ2-2,NA,TRBV14,TGTGCCAGCAGCCAAGACAGCACCGGGGAGCTGTTTTTT,CASSQDSTGELFF
TRBD1,TRBJ2-6,NA,TRBV5-6,TGTGCCAGCAGCTTGGAGGGACAGGGTATTGGGGCCAACGTCCTGACTTTC,CASSLEGQGIGANVLTF
TRBD1,TRBJ1-1,NA,TRBV6-5,TGTGCCAGCAGGCGACAGGGACAAGCTTTCTTT,CASRRQGQAFF
TRBD1,TRBJ1-6,NA,TRBV6-2/TRBV6-3,TGTGCCAGCAGCTCCGGGACAGCCTATTCACCCCTCCACTTT,CASSSGTAYSPLHF
TRBD2,TRBJ2-2,NA,TRBV6-6,TGTGCCAGCAGTCCCTCCGGGACTAGCGGGGGGCCGGACGGGGAGCTGTTTTTT,CASSPSGTSGGPDGELFF
NA,TRBJ1-3,NA,TRBV4-2,TGTGCCAGCAGCCAAGATCGAGGAGAAGGGAGAGGAAACACCATATATTTT,CASSQDRGEGRGNTIYF
NA,TRBJ2-7,NA,TRBV7-7,TGTGCCAGCAGCTTAGACTGGTCCTCCTACGAGCAGTACTTC,CASSLDWSSYEQYF
NA,TRBJ1-5,NA,TRBV19,TGTGCCAGTAGTATAAGGGGGAAAATGCGCAATCAGCCCCAGCATTTT,CASSIRGKMRNQPQHF
TRBD2,TRBJ2-7,NA,TRBV18,TGTGCCAGCTCACCAACTAGCGGGAGCGATTACGAGCAGTACTTC,CASSPTSGSDYEQYF
NA,TRBJ2-7,NA,TRBV6-7,TGTGCCTGGGTAGGGGGTCCCTCCTACGAGCAGTACTTC,CAWVGGPSYEQYF
NA,TRBJ2-1,NA,TRBV20-1,TGCAGTGCCACTACTAACAATGAGCAGTTCTTC,CSATTNNEQFF
NA,TRBJ1-4,NA,TRBV18,TGTGCCAGCTCACCACAGGGGAAGAATGAAAAACTGTTTTTT,CASSPQGKNEKLFF
TRBD2,TRBJ2-2,NA,TRBV13,TGTGCCAGCAGCTTAAGGGGAGCGGGAGTTTCGGTCACCGGGGAGCTGTTTTTT,CASSLRGAGVSVTGELFF
TRBD2,TRBJ2-1,NA,TRBV29-1,TGCAGCGTTGAGGCCCCCAGCGGGAGGGAGCAGTTCTTC,CSVEAPSGREQFF
NA,TRBJ2-4,once,TRBV4-2,TGTGCCAGCAGCCAGCGGTTACAGGGAGACATTCAGTACTTC,CASSQRLQGDIQYF
NA,TRBJ2-3,NA,TRBV7-9,TGTGCCAGCAGCCCTAAGGATACGCAGTATTTT,CASSPKDTQYF
TRBD1,TRBJ1-4,NA,TRBV29-1,TGCAGCGTACAACACCTCCGGGACAGGGGGGAAAAACTGTTTTTT,CSVQHLRDRGEKLFF
TRBD1,TRBJ1-5,NA,TRBV5-8,TGTGCCAGCAGCAAAAGACAGGGAGGTAATCAGCCCCAGCATTTT,CASSKRQGGNQPQHF
TRBD1,TRBJ1-2,NA,TRBV19,TGTGCCAGTAGTATCGAGGGACAGCTTGTCTATGGCTACACCTTC,CASSIEGQLVYGYTF
NA,TRBJ1-1,NA,TRBV7-9,TGTGCCAGCAGCCCCCCTGTTGGACAAAAACCTGAAGCTTTCTTT,CASSPPVGQKPEAFF
NA,TRBJ2-7,NA,TRBV5-5,TGTGCCAGCAGCCCTACTACAGCGGGCTACGAGCAGTACTTC,CASSPTTAGYEQYF
TRBD2,TRBJ2-1,once,TRBV7-8,TGTGCCAGCAGCTCCGGACTAGCGGCCACCTCCTACAATGAGCAGTTCTTC,CASSSGLAATSYNEQFF
TRBD1,TRBJ2-5,few,TRBV10-1,TGCGCCAGGTTGGGTCAGGGGGATGGAGAGACCCAGTACTTC,CARLGQGDGETQYF
TRBD2,TRBJ2-2,once,TRBV4-1,TGCGCCAGCAGCCAATTGGGACTAGATCCGACCGGGGAGCTGTTTTTT,CASSQLGLDPTGELFF
TRBD2,TRBJ2-1,NA,TRBV28,TGTGCCAGCAGTGGGACTAGCTGGGAAAATGAGCAGTTCTTC,CASSGTSWENEQFF
NA,TRBJ2-2,NA,TRBV24-1,TGTGCCTCCAAGACAGGCGTAGGAGCCGGGGAGCTGTTTTTT,CASKTGVGAGELFF
TRBD1,TRBJ1-3,NA,TRBV5-8,TGTGCCAGCAGCTTGGAGGGGGCGTCTGGAAACACCATATATTTT,CASSLEGASGNTIYF